These T cell receptor beta chains were read from a single sample in a study of patients and donors after allogeneic stem cell transplantation. One entry per CDR3 protein, called by TCRdb with MiXCR from the RT-PCR reads. The sample carries tens of thousands of distinct CDR3 sequences, 26% recorded once. The sample consisted of blood, either unsorted or a sorted T cell fraction (not recorded which). These receptors came from a human donor who was either an allogeneic HSCT recipient or a stem cell or donor lymphocyte infusion donor (not recorded which). It is not recorded whose cells these are; they may come from a transplant donor. Both conserved end residues are part of each CDR3. The D gene is left open where the match is weak. Size values are once, few and many counts, or a class for expanded clones, and some rows have none.

cdr3_length j_call clone_size d_call v_call cdr3_nt cdr3_aa
14 TRBJ2-2 - TRBD2 TRBV5-8 TGTGCCAGCGTCTCGGCGGGAGGGACCGGGGAGCTGTTTTTT CASVSAGGTGELFF
14 TRBJ1-2 - - TRBV14 TGTGCCAGCAGCCAGGACAGCTACAACTATGGCTACACCTTC CASSQDSYNYGYTF
13 TRBJ1-3 - - TRBV20-1 TGCAGTGCTAGAAGGGGCGAGGGAAACACCATATATTTT CSARRGEGNTIYF
14 TRBJ1-2 few - TRBV9 TGTGCCAGCAGCGCGGAAACCTCCCTGGGTGGCTACACCTTC CASSAETSLGGYTF
15 TRBJ1-1 few - TRBV7-9 TGTGCCAGCAGCTTAGGTTGGGGGAGGAACACTGAAGCTTTCTTT CASSLGWGRNTEAFF
15 TRBJ1-4 - - TRBV6-5 TGTGCCAGCAGCCTGCTCTGGGGTCTGAGTGAAAAACTGTTTTTT CASSLLWGLSEKLFF
14 TRBJ1-1 - - TRBV5-1 TGCGCCAGCAGCTTGTTGCAGGGAAACACTGAAGCTTTCTTT CASSLLQGNTEAFF
12 TRBJ2-1 many - TRBV12-3/TRBV12-4 TGTGCCAGCAGTTTAGGGGGGAATGAGCAGTTCTTC CASSLGGNEQFF
14 TRBJ1-5 few - TRBV9 TGTGCCAGCAGCGTAGAAGGGTTTGGACAGCCCCAGCATTTT CASSVEGFGQPQHF
13 TRBJ1-3 - TRBD1 TRBV20-1 TGCAGTGTCCGGGACAGCTCTGGAAACACCATATATTTT CSVRDSSGNTIYF
15 TRBJ1-2 - - TRBV27 TGTGCCAGCAGTCCGCGGGGAGGGCGTAACTATGGCTACACCTTC CASSPRGGRNYGYTF
12 TRBJ1-1 few TRBD1 TRBV6-5 TGTGCCAGCAGGCCGGGACAGGGGGCATCTTTCTTT CASRPGQGASFF
12 TRBJ2-7 - - TRBV30 TGTGCCTCCATCGCAAACCGTTACGAGCAGTACTTC CASIANRYEQYF
17 TRBJ2-1 - - TRBV12-3/TRBV12-4 TGTGCCAGCAGTACCCCCGCGGACCCTTTAGGATACAATGAGCAGTTCTTC CASSTPADPLGYNEQFF
14 TRBJ2-1 - - TRBV7-2 TGTGCCAGCAGCTCGCCCGCCTCGGACAATGAGCAGTTCTTC CASSSPASDNEQFF
14 TRBJ2-7 - - TRBV10-3 TGTGCCATCAGTGGGCAGGGGTCTAACTACGAGCAGTACTTC CAISGQGSNYEQYF
14 TRBJ1-2 many TRBD1 TRBV12-3/TRBV12-4 TGTGCCAGCACCACCGGGACAGGATTCTATGGCTACACCTTC CASTTGTGFYGYTF
14 TRBJ1-5 few TRBD1 TRBV6-2/TRBV6-3 TGTGCCAGCAGATCCGGGACAGAGGTTGTGCCCCAGCATTTT CASRSGTEVVPQHF
13 TRBJ2-1 few - TRBV20-1 TGCAGTGTCAGTCACGGCTCCTACAATGAGCAGTTCTTC CSVSHGSYNEQFF
12 TRBJ1-2 few - TRBV19 TGTGCCAGTACTAAAGAGGACTATGGCTACACCTTC CASTKEDYGYTF
15 TRBJ2-5 few - TRBV7-2 TGTGCCAGCAGCTCTCGTGCGGCTAACGGGGAGACCCAGTACTTC CASSSRAANGETQYF
15 TRBJ2-1 few TRBD2 TRBV6-1 TGTGCCAGCAGACTGGGACTAGCGGGAAACAATGAGCAGTTCTTC CASRLGLAGNNEQFF
16 TRBJ2-7 - - TRBV20-1 TGCAGTGCTAGCAGGTTGGTTGTGTCAGACACCTACGAGCAGTACTTC CSASRLVVSDTYEQYF
17 TRBJ1-2 few TRBD1 TRBV29-1 TGCAGCGTTTGGGCGCTTCGGCGGGCAGGGGGCACCTATGGCTACACCTTC CSVWALRRAGGTYGYTF
14 TRBJ1-5 many - TRBV7-6 TGTGCCAGCAGCTTGGGGCTCAATACTCAGCCCCAGCATTTT CASSLGLNTQPQHF
16 TRBJ2-2 - - TRBV6-1 TGTGCCAGCAGTGAGATGAGGATGCGGGGATACCGGGAGCTGTTTTTT CASSEMRMRGYRELFF
15 TRBJ2-3 few - TRBV5-1 TGCGCCAGCAGCCTTCAGGGGTTAGGCACAGATACGCAGTATTTT CASSLQGLGTDTQYF
14 TRBJ1-1 - TRBD1 TRBV4-1 TGCGCCAGCAGCCAGTGGACAGGAGGAACTGAAGCTTTCTTT CASSQWTGGTEAFF
15 TRBJ2-3 few TRBD1 TRBV20-1 TGCAGTGCAAGGACGACAGGGCGAGGCGTAGATACGCAGTATTTT CSARTTGRGVDTQYF
16 TRBJ2-1 few TRBD2 TRBV20-1 TGCAGTGCTAGACAGCGGGGGGAGCGATTTATAAATGAGCAGTTCTTC CSARQRGERFINEQFF
13 TRBJ2-4 - - TRBV7-2 TGTGCCAGCAGCTTAGAGGCCAAAAACATTCAGTACTTC CASSLEAKNIQYF
13 TRBJ1-3 - - TRBV12-3/TRBV12-4 TGTGCCAGCAAACGGAGCTCTGGAAACACCATATATTTT CASKRSSGNTIYF
13 TRBJ1-1 - - TRBV11-3 TGTGCCAGCAGCGCGTTCGTAGGGACTGAAGCTTTCTTT CASSAFVGTEAFF
14 TRBJ2-5 few TRBD2 TRBV7-2 TGTGCCAGCAGCTTGCACAGCGGGGGTGAGACCCAGTACTTC CASSLHSGGETQYF
18 TRBJ2-2 once - TRBV7-9 TGTGCCAGCAGCACGGACTTATTCCAGAACGCGAACACCGGGGAGCTGTTTTTT CASSTDLFQNANTGELFF